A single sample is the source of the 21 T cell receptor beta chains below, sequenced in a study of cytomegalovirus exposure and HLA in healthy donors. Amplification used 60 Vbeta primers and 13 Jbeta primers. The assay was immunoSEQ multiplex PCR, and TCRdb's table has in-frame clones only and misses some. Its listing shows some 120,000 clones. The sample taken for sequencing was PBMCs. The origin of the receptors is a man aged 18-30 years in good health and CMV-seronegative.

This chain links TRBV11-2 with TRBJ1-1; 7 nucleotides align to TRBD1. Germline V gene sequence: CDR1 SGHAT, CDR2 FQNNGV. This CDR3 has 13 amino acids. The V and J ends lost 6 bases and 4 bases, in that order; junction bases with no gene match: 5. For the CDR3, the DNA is TGTGCCAGCAGGCGACAGGGTTTCACTGAAGCTTTCTTT. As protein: CASRRQGFTEAFF.

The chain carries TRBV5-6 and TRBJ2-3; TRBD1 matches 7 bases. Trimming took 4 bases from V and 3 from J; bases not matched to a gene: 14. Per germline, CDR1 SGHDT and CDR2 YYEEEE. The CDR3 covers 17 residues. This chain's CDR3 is CASSHGQALAITDTQYF. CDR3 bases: TGTGCCAGCAGCCACGGACAGGCGCTAGCAATAACAGATACGCAGTATTTT.

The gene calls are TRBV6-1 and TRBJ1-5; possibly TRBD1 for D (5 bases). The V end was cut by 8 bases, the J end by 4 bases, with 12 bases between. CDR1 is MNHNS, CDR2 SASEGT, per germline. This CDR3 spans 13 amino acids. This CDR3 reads CASQRQLNQPQHF. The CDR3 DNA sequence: TGTGCCAGCCAAAGACAGCTTAATCAGCCCCAGCATTTT.

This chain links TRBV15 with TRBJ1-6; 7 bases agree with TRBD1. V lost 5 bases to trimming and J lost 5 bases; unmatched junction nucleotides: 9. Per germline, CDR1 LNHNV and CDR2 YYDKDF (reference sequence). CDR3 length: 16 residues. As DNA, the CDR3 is TGTGCCACCAGCCTAATACCCGGGACAGATAATTCACCCCTCCACTTT. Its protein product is CATSLIPGTDNSPLHF.

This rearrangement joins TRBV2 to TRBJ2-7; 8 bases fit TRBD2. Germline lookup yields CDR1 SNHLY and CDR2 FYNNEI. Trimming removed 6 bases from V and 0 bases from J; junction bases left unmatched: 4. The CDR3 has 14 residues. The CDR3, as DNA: TGTGCCAGCAGGTTGCGGGAGGCCTCCTACGAGCAGTACTTC. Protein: CASRLREASYEQYF.

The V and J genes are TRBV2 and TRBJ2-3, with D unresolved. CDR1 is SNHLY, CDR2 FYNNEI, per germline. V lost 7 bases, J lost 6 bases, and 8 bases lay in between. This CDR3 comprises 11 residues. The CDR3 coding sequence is TGTGCCAGCAAGAGTTATGATACGCAGTATTTT. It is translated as CASKSYDTQYF.

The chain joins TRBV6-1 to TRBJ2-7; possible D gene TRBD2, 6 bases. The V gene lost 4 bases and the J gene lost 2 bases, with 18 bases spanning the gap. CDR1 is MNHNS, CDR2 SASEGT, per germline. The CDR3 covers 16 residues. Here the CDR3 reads CASSVRPGLTTYEQYF. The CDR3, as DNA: TGTGCCAGCAGTGTGCGACCGGGACTGACGACCTACGAGCAGTACTTC.

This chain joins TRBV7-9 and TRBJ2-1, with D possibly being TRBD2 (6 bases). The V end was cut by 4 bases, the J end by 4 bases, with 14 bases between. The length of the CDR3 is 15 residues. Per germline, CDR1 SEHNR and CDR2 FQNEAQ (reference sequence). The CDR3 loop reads CASSSGVSGYNEQFF. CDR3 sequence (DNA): TGTGCCAGCAGCTCGGGGGTTTCGGGGTACAATGAGCAGTTCTTC.

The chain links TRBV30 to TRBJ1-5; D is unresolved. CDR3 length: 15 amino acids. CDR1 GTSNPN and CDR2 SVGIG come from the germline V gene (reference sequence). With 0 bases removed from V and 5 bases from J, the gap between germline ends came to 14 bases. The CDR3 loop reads CAWSVARQVYQPQHF. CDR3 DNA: TGTGCCTGGAGTGTAGCTCGTCAGGTCTATCAGCCCCAGCATTTT.

Written as DNA, the CDR3 is TGTGCCAGCAGCACCAGGGAGGTCGGGTATGGCTACACCTTC. Encoded protein: CASSTREVGYGYTF. The gene calls are TRBV9 and TRBJ1-2; D is perhaps TRBD1 (5 bases). Germline V gene data show CDR1 as SGDLS and CDR2 as YYNGEE. This CDR3 is 14 amino acids long. Trimming pared 4 bases from V and 5 bases from J, leaving 15 bases between.

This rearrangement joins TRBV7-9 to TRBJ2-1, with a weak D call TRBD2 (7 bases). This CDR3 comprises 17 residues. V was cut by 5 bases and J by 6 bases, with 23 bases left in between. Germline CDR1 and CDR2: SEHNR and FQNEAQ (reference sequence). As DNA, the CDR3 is TGTGCCAGCAGCCCCCAAGGGGGACTACTCAAGCTCAATGAGCAGTTCTTC. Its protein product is CASSPQGGLLKLNEQFF.

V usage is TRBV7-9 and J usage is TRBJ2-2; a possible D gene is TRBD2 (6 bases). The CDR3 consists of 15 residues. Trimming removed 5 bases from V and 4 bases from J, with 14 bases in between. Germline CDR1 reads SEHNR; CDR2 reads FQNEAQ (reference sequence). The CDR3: CASSNPGVGTGELFF. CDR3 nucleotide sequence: TGTGCCAGCAGCAACCCGGGGGTGGGCACCGGGGAGCTGTTTTTT.

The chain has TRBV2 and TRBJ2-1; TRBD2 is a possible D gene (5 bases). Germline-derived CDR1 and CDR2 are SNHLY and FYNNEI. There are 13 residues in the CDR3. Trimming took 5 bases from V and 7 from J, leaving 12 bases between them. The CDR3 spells CASSPRRGNEQFF. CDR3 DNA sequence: TGTGCCAGCAGTCCCCGTCGGGGAAATGAGCAGTTCTTC.

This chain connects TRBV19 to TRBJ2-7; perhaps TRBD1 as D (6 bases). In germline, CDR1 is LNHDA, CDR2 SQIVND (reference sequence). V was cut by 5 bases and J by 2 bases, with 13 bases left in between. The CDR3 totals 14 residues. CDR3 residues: CASSVAGAPYEQYF. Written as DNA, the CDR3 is TGTGCCAGTAGTGTGGCAGGGGCCCCCTACGAGCAGTACTTC.

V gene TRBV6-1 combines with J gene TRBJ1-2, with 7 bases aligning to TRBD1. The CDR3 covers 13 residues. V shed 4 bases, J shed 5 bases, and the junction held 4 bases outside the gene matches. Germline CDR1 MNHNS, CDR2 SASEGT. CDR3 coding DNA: TGTGCCAGCAGTGGTCAGACAGGGTATGGCTACACCTTC. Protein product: CASSGQTGYGYTF.

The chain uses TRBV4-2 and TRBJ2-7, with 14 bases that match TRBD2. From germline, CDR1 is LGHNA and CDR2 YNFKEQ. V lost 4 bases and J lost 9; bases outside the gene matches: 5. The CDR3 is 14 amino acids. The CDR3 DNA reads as TGTGCCAGCAGCCCCGGGACTAGCGGGAGTTGGCAGTACTTC. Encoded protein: CASSPGTSGSWQYF.

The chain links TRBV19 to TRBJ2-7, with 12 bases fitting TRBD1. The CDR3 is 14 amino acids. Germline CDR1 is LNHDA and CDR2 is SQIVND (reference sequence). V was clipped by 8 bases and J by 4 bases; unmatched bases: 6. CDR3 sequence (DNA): TGTGCCAGTGCCCCGGGACAGGGGGCGTACGAGCAGTACTTC. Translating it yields CASAPGQGAYEQYF.

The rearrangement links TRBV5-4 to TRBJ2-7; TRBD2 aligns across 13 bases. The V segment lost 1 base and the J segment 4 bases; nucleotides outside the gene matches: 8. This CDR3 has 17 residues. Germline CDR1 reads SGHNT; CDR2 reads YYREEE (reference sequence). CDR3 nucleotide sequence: TGTGCCAGCAGCTTGCCGGGACTAGCGGGAAAACAGTACGAGCAGTACTTC. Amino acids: CASSLPGLAGKQYEQYF.

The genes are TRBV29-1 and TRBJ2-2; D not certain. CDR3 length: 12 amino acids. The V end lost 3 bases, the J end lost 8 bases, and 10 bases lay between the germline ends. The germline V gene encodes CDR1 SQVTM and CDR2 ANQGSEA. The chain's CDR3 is CSVDDPEGELFF. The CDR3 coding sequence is TGCAGCGTTGACGATCCCGAGGGGGAGCTGTTTTTT.

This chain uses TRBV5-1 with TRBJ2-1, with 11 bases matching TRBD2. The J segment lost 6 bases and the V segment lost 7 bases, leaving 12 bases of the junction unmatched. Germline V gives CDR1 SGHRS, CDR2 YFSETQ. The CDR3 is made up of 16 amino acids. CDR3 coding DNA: TGCGCCAGCCGAGAACTAGCGGGAGTCGCGAGCAATGAGCAGTTCTTC. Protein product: CASRELAGVASNEQFF.

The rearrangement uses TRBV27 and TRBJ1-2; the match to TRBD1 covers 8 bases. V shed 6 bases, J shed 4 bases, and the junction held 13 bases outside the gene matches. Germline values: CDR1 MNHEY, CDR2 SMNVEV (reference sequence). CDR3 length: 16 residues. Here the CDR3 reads CASSRLGTGTGYGYTF. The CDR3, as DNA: TGTGCCAGCAGCCGACTAGGTACCGGGACAGGCTATGGCTACACCTTC.